A selection of T cell receptor beta chains follows, all from one sample in a study of cytotoxic CD8 clonotypes in ibrutinib-treated CLL. Sequencing was performed with immunoSEQ multiplex PCR; in TCRdb, only in-frame clones are kept and a portion is missing. The sample carries some 140,000 clones, more than 85% recorded once. Material: PBMCs, obtained after 12 months of ibrutinib treatment. Receptor source: a human donor with chronic lymphocytic leukemia. Both conserved end residues are part of each CDR3. The D gene is left open where the match is weak. Clone size is not always given. Where it is, it says once, few, many or a class for expanded clones.

D gene	V gene	J gene	clone size	CDR3 DNA	CDR3 protein
.	TRBV27	TRBJ1-2	.	TGTGCCAGCAGTCCGCAGGGCATGATGACGTACTATGGCTACACCTTC	CASSPQGMMTYYGYTF
TRBD1	TRBV27	TRBJ2-1	once	TGTGCCAGTATTAGAGGTTCGGGACAGGGGTTGTTTAATGAGCAGTTCTTC	CASIRGSGQGLFNEQFF
TRBD1	TRBV30	TRBJ2-1	.	TGTGCCTGGAAGGCAGGGGGCAATGAGCAGTTCTTC	CAWKAGGNEQFF
.	TRBV29-1	TRBJ1-3	.	TGCAGCGTTGACACAGGGCGATCTGGAAACACCATATATTTT	CSVDTGRSGNTIYF
.	TRBV28	TRBJ2-5	.	TGTGCCAGCAGTTACAGAAAAGAGACCCAGTACTTC	CASSYRKETQYF
.	TRBV2	TRBJ2-2	.	TGTGCCAGCAGTCTGGGGGGCATAGGGCGGAACACCGGGGAGCTGTTTTTT	CASSLGGIGRNTGELFF
.	TRBV11-2	TRBJ1-1	once	TGTGCCAGCAGCTTAGCGGGGGGAACTGAAGCTTTCTTT	CASSLAGGTEAFF
TRBD2	TRBV7-2	TRBJ2-3	.	TGTGCCAGCAGCTTAGCTGGCGGGACTAGCGGCCACGAATCCACAGATACGCAGTATTTT	CASSLAGGTSGHESTDTQYF
.	TRBV2	TRBJ1-1	.	TGTGCCAGCAGTGAAACAGGGAACGCGAGAACTGAAGCTTTCTTT	CASSETGNARTEAFF
.	TRBV9	TRBJ2-7	.	TGTGCCAGCAGCCCTTTAGCGGATGGGGGCCACGAGCAGTACTTC	CASSPLADGGHEQYF
.	TRBV14	TRBJ2-7	.	TGTGCCAGCAGCCAAGTACAGGGAGTGTACTACGAGCAGTACTTC	CASSQVQGVYYEQYF
TRBD2	TRBV5-1	TRBJ2-2	.	TGCGCCAGCAGCTTGGGACTAGCGGGCACCGGGGAGCTGTTTTTT	CASSLGLAGTGELFF
.	TRBV4-2	TRBJ2-5	.	TGTGCCAGCAGGGACGGAAACAGTAGGACCCAGTACTTC	CASRDGNSRTQYF
.	TRBV9	TRBJ2-7	.	TGTGCCAGCAGCGTGGGAGTCACCGAGCAGTACTTC	CASSVGVTEQYF
.	TRBV7-3	TRBJ2-1	.	TGTGCCAGCAGCTCCCGGGGTGGCCCTATCTCCTACAATGAGCAGTTCTTC	CASSSRGGPISYNEQFF
TRBD2	TRBV5-4	TRBJ2-3	.	TGTGCCAGCAGCTTGGCCGGAGCGGGAGCAGATACGCAGTATTTT	CASSLAGAGADTQYF
.	TRBV2	TRBJ1-2	.	TGTGCCAGCAGTGTTTTAGGGGAGCATGGCTACACCTTC	CASSVLGEHGYTF
TRBD2	TRBV19	TRBJ2-5	once	TGTGCCAGTAGCATAGCGGGAGGGCCAGGTGAGACCCAGTACTTC	CASSIAGGPGETQYF
.	TRBV4-1	TRBJ2-7	.	TGCGCCAGCAGCCAAGAGTTCGGCGGAACCACCTACGAGCAGTACTTC	CASSQEFGGTTYEQYF
.	TRBV5-6	TRBJ1-2	.	TGTGCCAGCAGCTTGGAAACCTATGGCTACACCTTC	CASSLETYGYTF
TRBD1	TRBV5-4	TRBJ2-7	.	TGTGCCAGCAGCTCGCGGACAGGGGTCTACGAGCAGTACTTC	CASSSRTGVYEQYF
.	TRBV11-2	TRBJ2-5	.	TGTGCCAGCAGTTTAGCCGGGACGGCGGAGACCCAGTACTTC	CASSLAGTAETQYF
.	TRBV6-1	TRBJ1-1	once	TGTGCCAGCAGTGACCAGGGAGGGAACACTGAAGCTTTCTTT	CASSDQGGNTEAFF
.	TRBV28	TRBJ1-3	.	TGTGCCAGCAATCCCGCTTTGGCAGGAAACACCATATATTTT	CASNPALAGNTIYF
.	TRBV6-6	TRBJ2-7	.	TGTGCCAGCAGATCCTGGGAGGAGCAGTACTTC	CASRSWEEQYF
.	TRBV13	TRBJ1-3	once	TGTGCCAGCAGCCGAAATGGGGACTGGGGGAGCTCTGGAAACACCATATATTTT	CASSRNGDWGSSGNTIYF
.	TRBV2	TRBJ2-3	.	TGTGCCAGCAGTGAAAGACGCCGGGATACGCAGTATTTT	CASSERRRDTQYF
TRBD2	TRBV5-1	TRBJ2-3	.	TGCGCCAGCTCTTTCGGCAGGGAGGGCCCAGATACGCAGTATTTT	CASSFGREGPDTQYF
.	TRBV7-3	TRBJ2-5	.	TGTGCCAGCAGCCCCCGGGACTTCCAAGAGACCCAGTACTTC	CASSPRDFQETQYF
.	TRBV7-9	TRBJ2-7	.	TGTGCCAGCAGCTCCCCCGCCAGGCCCTCTACGTACTTC	CASSSPARPSTYF
.	TRBV27	TRBJ2-5	.	TGTGCCAGCAGTAAACGACAGGCCCGGGGAGAGACCCAGTACTTC	CASSKRQARGETQYF
.	TRBV7-2	TRBJ2-5	.	TGTGCCAGCAGCTTAAGTGCGGAGACCCAGTACTTC	CASSLSAETQYF
.	TRBV7-3	TRBJ2-5	.	TGTGCCAGCAGCTTAAAGGGTGGGGGACCATGGGAGACCCAGTACTTC	CASSLKGGGPWETQYF
.	TRBV7-9	TRBJ1-2	.	TGTGCCAGCAGCTTAGGACCTCCCGACCTCTTATATGGCTACACCTTC	CASSLGPPDLLYGYTF
.	TRBV7-9	TRBJ1-1	.	TGTGCCAGCAGCTTAGGGCTCCTGAACACTGAAGCTTTCTTT	CASSLGLLNTEAFF
.	TRBV28	TRBJ2-7	.	TGTGCCAGCAGTTTCCGGGACGGAACCTACGAGCAGTACTTC	CASSFRDGTYEQYF
.	TRBV27	TRBJ1-1	.	TGTGCCAGCAGTTTATCGCCGGGGGTGGTCACTGAAGCTTTCTTT	CASSLSPGVVTEAFF
TRBD1	TRBV27	TRBJ1-5	.	TGTGCCAGCAGTTCGCGACAGGGGGCAAGTAATCAGCCCCAGCATTTT	CASSSRQGASNQPQHF
.	TRBV21-1	TRBJ1-4	once	TGTGCCAGCAGCATTCGGCTTGGGGGTGAAAAACTGTTTTTT	CASSIRLGGEKLFF
TRBD1	TRBV15	TRBJ2-7	.	TGTGCCACCAGCAGAAAACAGGGGTTGGGCGAGCAGTACTTC	CATSRKQGLGEQYF
.	TRBV28	TRBJ2-7	.	TGTGCCAGCAGACCAGCCGGTTACGAGCAGTACTTC	CASRPAGYEQYF
.	TRBV6-6	TRBJ2-7	.	TGTGCCAGCAGCTACCAGGGACATGTGTACGAGCAGTACTTC	CASSYQGHVYEQYF
TRBD1	TRBV27	TRBJ2-5	once	TGTGCCAGCAGTCCCCTGAAAACAGGGGGCGTAGAGACCCAGTACTTC	CASSPLKTGGVETQYF
.	TRBV19	TRBJ2-1	.	TGTGCCAGTAATATGATCGGTGATGAGCAGTTCTTC	CASNMIGDEQFF
.	TRBV9	TRBJ2-7	.	TGTGCCAGCAGCGTTATCACCGAGCAGTACTTC	CASSVITEQYF
TRBD1	TRBV29-1	TRBJ2-2	.	TGCAGCGCAAAGACAGGGGGAGACACCGGGGAGCTGTTTTTT	CSAKTGGDTGELFF
.	TRBV5-5	TRBJ2-7	.	TGTGCCAGCCGGGGCTACGAGCAGTACTTC	CASRGYEQYF
.	TRBV7-6	TRBJ2-5	.	TGTGCCAGCAGCCCATGGGGCTTGGAGACCCAGTACTTC	CASSPWGLETQYF
TRBD1	TRBV28	TRBJ1-1	.	TGTGCCAGCAGTTCAGGGGGGGGTGACACTGAAGCTTTCTTT	CASSSGGGDTEAFF
.	TRBV2	TRBJ2-3	.	TGTGCCAGCAGTCTCCTCTCGGGCACTAGCACAGATACGCAGTATTTT	CASSLLSGTSTDTQYF
.	TRBV11-2	TRBJ1-2	.	TGTGCCAGCACTAGAAGCGAGGGGATGGAAATCTATGGCTACACCTTC	CASTRSEGMEIYGYTF
TRBD1	TRBV5-8	TRBJ2-1	.	TGTGCCAGCAGACCGACGACAGGGTGGGGAAATGAGCAGTTCTTC	CASRPTTGWGNEQFF
TRBD2	TRBV10-1	TRBJ2-1	.	TGCGCCAGCAGCCCTAGCGGGAAATACAATGAGCAGTTCTTC	CASSPSGKYNEQFF
TRBD1	TRBV6-1	TRBJ1-3	.	TGTGCCAGCAGTGAAAACAGGGACAGGGGAAACACCATATATTTT	CASSENRDRGNTIYF
.	TRBV19	TRBJ1-4	once	TGTGCCACCTCAACCCGGGCAACTAATGAAAAACTGTTTTTT	CATSTRATNEKLFF
.	TRBV27	TRBJ2-2	.	TGTGCCAGCAGTTTATCGTTCCCCCTGGGAACCGGGGAGCTGTTTTTT	CASSLSFPLGTGELFF
.	TRBV7-2	TRBJ2-7	few	TGTGCCAGCAGCTTAAGACTAGTTGTTCACGAGCAGTACTTC	CASSLRLVVHEQYF